This TCR beta chain was obtained from a study of vaccination effects on CD4 cells after COVID-19. Overall study: BNT162b2 vaccine or mRNA-1273 vaccine was given to participants in two doses. Study findings and constraints: Substantial clonal contraction characterized both infection- and vaccine-induced clones late after vaccination. No early post-infection timepoints were available in the study, which also included few convalescent patients.

Sequencing followed a ViraFEST assay step that expanded antigen-specific CD4+ T cells with viral peptide pools. Isolation of CD4+ T cells took place after 10 days of culture. The study found no prior SARS-CoV-2 infection in the vaccine recipients, who tested negative for nucleocapsid antibodies. About 2.2 million PBMC per well received about 9.6 IU/ml IL-2 and roughly 9.2 ug/ml peptides in culture. Trimming at V came to 2 bases and at J to 2 bases, leaving 0 bases not matched to a gene. Germline V gives CDR1 SGHTA, CDR2 FQGNSA. This CDR3 region has 14 residues. The method was immunoSEQ multiplex PCR; TCRdb's version includes in-frame clones alone and lacks a portion of them. The data contain 35,000 to 55,000 clones, roughly four fifths of them seen just once; the ten biggest clones take up 10% to 14%. On this clone: Its antigen remains unknown.

This material consisted of CD4+ T cells from PBMCs cultured with SARS-CoV-2 spike peptides, taken before COVID-19 vaccination. This clonotype was obtained from a human donor who received a COVID-19 vaccine. The rearrangement uses TRBV7-2 and TRBJ2-1, with 7 bases matching TRBD1. CDR3 in DNA: TGTGCCAGCAGCTTACAGGGGGCCTACAATGAGCAGTTCTTC. This codes for CASSLQGAYNEQFF. The variable domain in full, completed from reference TRBV7-2 and TRBJ2-1, reads GAGVSQSPSNKVTEKGKDVELRCDPISGHTALYWYRQSLGQGLEFLIYFQGNSAPDKSGLPSDRFSAERTGGSVSTLTIQRTQQEDSAVYLCASSLQGAYNEQFFGPGTRLTVL.